This T cell receptor beta chain was identified during a study of OX40 agonist ivuxolimab in advanced cancers. About the study as a whole: Ivuxolimab was an agonistic, fully human IgG2 monoclonal antibody directed against OX40 (CD134), a costimulatory receptor. Partial responses occurred in three dose-escalation patients: two with cutaneous melanoma and one with hepatocellular carcinoma. In the dose-escalation cohort, 70% to 90% of patients were male, and the mean age was roughly 60 years with a range of about 20 to 80. Patients were allowed to have had prior anti-PD-1, anti-PD-L1 or anti-CTLA-4 therapy, and approximately 40% of the dose-escalation patients had previously received checkpoint inhibitors. Of the 50 or so patients in dose escalation, approximately 20 had hepatocellular carcinoma, roughly 15 had melanoma, 9 had renal cell carcinoma and 9 had head and neck cancer. The point of sequencing TCRbeta in the periphery was to test whether ivuxolimab changed TCR sequence diversity and drove clonal T-cell expansion. Intravenous ivuxolimab was administered to patients every 2 weeks at six dose levels: 0.01, 0.1, 0.3, 1.5, 3 and 10 mg/kg. The paper describes the monotherapy dose-escalation part (N of about 47 patients) of the phase I trial of ivuxolimab.

Genomic DNA was isolated from the sorted cells so that the TCRbeta CDR3 region could be sequenced. TCRbeta CDR3 regions were sequenced using the immunoSEQ Assay. Here the immuneACCESS table is served through TCRdb, limited to in-frame sequences with V and J called. Missing clones are a known gap in these copies; in checked studies unresolved V genes cover under half, and the rest lacks a known reason. The sample table shows about 90,000 clones, and 70% to 90% are seen once. About 7% of the sample lies in the top ten. As to this clone: What antigen it recognizes has not been identified. The input lacks base qualities; no much larger clone sits a single base away.

Patients with a history of autoimmune disease or receiving systemic immunosuppression were excluded from the trial. Peripheral blood for TCR sequencing was collected from all dose cohorts at baseline, on cycle 4 day 1, and on cycle 7 day 1. Samples came from an open-label, multicenter, first-in-human phase I dose-escalation trial of ivuxolimab. Adults with locally advanced or metastatic melanoma, renal cell, hepatocellular, or head and neck squamous cell carcinoma were enrolled in the trial. CD4+ and CD8+ T cells were sorted separately from peripheral blood before TCR sequencing. Points the paper makes about the study in general: After ivuxolimab, more expanded clones were found on average in CD8+ T cells than in CD4+ T cells. In the 0.1-3.0 mg/kg groups, partial responders were among the patients with the lowest normalized peripheral clonal expansion, particularly in CD8+ T cells. Which antigens the clonally expanded peripheral T cells were specific for was not determined. Clonal expansion of both CD4+ and CD8+ blood T cells was observed from baseline to week 6 at doses 0.1 to 3.0 mg/kg. Low levels of normalized T-cell clonal expansion were also seen in some nonresponding patients.

From the cysteine up to the phenylalanine, the CDR3 has a length of 17 residues. Only CDR3 DNA remains: 51 bases, in frame from the first base. The source was CD4+ or CD8+ T cells sorted from blood, collected in a trial of the OX40 agonist ivuxolimab. The rearrangement joined TRBV21-1 to TRBJ2-5; the table assigns TRBD2, which was not confirmed against the DNA. TRBV21-1 is reported as a pseudogene. This receptor was identified in an adult with an advanced solid tumor such as melanoma, head and neck, liver or kidney cancer. The sequenced DNA: TGTGCCAGCGGTGATCGGGACGCGGGACTAGCAACGGAGACCCAGTACTTC. Translated, it reads CASGDRDAGLATETQYF.